The TCR beta chain under discussion was sequenced for a study of regulatory T cells in long-lasting Graves disease. Trimming pared 5 bases from V and 6 bases from J, leaving 26 bases between. The CDR3 is 18 amino acids. Germline V lookup: CDR1 SGHVS, CDR2 FQNEAQ. This clonotype was picked up many times. Time point noted: newly diagnosed GD, antithyroid drugs for less than 3 months. PBMC-extracted RNA yielded the TCR library. To make TCR beta libraries, researchers used iRepertoire HTBI primers and Arm-PCR of CDR3 regions. Via MiXCR, TCRdb re-called the multiplex PCR reads, giving one row per CDR3 protein. The sample includes 400,000 to 650,000 distinct CDR3 sequences, about 16% of them seen just once. In addition, the sample was reused for a study of T cells in Graves' hyperthyroidism and ophthalmopathy.

The rearrangement uses TRBV7-8 and TRBJ2-1; the D gene is possibly TRBD1 (5 bases). The TCR originated in a woman aged 40-60 years with Graves disease. Specimen: peripheral blood mononuclear cells (PBMCs), collected at new diagnosis, from a patient treated with antithyroid drugs. As DNA, the CDR3 is TGTGCCAGCAGCCCCGGCTCTGGGGCCAGGCGGCATGGCAATGAGCAGTTCTTC. Translated, it gives CASSPGSGARRHGNEQFF.